Included here is one T cell receptor beta chain sequence, with context. Antigen: not known. These data are taken from a study of PD-1 blockade in mismatch repair-deficient tumors. Study-level findings and limits: Tumor-resident clones, often undetectable pretreatment in blood, expanded then contracted after pembrolizumab.

Method: immunoSEQ multiplex PCR; TCRdb's copy keeps in-frame clones and lacks some. This table has under 25,000 clones, around 80% appearing once. Germline CDR1 and CDR2: SGHAT and FQNNGV. This CDR3 contains 15 residues. V was pared by 5 bases and J by 4 bases, with 15 bases between. Every patient had mismatch repair deficiency by PCR or immunohistochemistry. TCR sequencing covered three patients who responded to pembrolizumab. Here the sequenced sample was PBMCs, taken 52 weeks after starting pembrolizumab. The V and J genes are TRBV11-2 and TRBJ1-3; perhaps TRBD1 as D (5 bases). This TCR came from an adult with mismatch repair-deficient cancer. CDR3 in amino acids: CASSVDGGTGNTIYF. In DNA form, the CDR3 reads TGTGCCAGCAGCGTCGACGGGGGGACGGGAAACACCATATATTTT.